The 5 T cell receptor beta chains listed next were all sequenced from one sample in a study of cytomegalovirus exposure and HLA in healthy donors. Repertoires were generated with immunoSEQ multiplex PCR, while TCRdb's copy carries only in-frame clones and drops some. Here the sample spans 350,000 or so clones, 70% to 90% being singletons. Material for sequencing was PBMCs. These receptors came from a young woman in good health and CMV-seronegative.

The V and J genes are TRBV18 and TRBJ1-1; tentative D call: TRBD1 (5 bases). The CDR3 has 15 residues. Germline values: CDR1 KGHSH, CDR2 LQKENI. V lost 1 base, J lost 0 bases, and 9 bases lay in between. The CDR3 protein is CASSPRRGMNTEAFF. The CDR3 DNA reads TGTGCCAGCTCACCACGGAGGGGAATGAACACTGAAGCTTTCTTT. Looking up the rest from reference TRBV18 and TRBJ1-1 gives the full variable domain: NAGVMQNPRHLVRRRGQEARLRCSPMKGHSHVYWYRQLPEEGLKFMVYLQKENIIDESGMPKERFSAEFPKEGPSILRIQQVVRGDSAAYFCASSPRRGMNTEAFFGQGTRLTVV.

This chain links TRBV6-1 with TRBJ2-1; 13 bases are a match to TRBD2. V lost 2 bases, J lost 12 bases, and 13 bases stayed unmatched. The CDR3 has 17 residues. Germline CDR1 reads MNHNS; CDR2 reads SASEGT. The CDR3 loop is CASSEPGILAGGPWQFF. The CDR3 coding sequence is TGTGCCAGCAGTGAACCCGGGATACTAGCGGGAGGGCCCTGGCAGTTCTTC.

V and J are TRBV2 and TRBJ2-7, with D possibly matching TRBD1 (5 bases). Between the trimmed V and J ends, which lost 4 bases and 6 bases, there was a span of 10 bases. The CDR3 consists of 12 residues. CDR1 is SNHLY, CDR2 FYNNEI, per germline. The CDR3 spells CASSGTPIEQYF. Here the CDR3 DNA reads TGTGCCAGCAGTGGGACACCGATCGAGCAGTACTTC. Full variable domain (outside the CDR3, taken from reference TRBV2 and TRBJ2-7): EPEVTQTPSHQVTQMGQEVILRCVPISNHLYFYWYRQILGQKVEFLVSFYNNEISEKSEIFDDQFSVERPDGSNFTLKIRSTKLEDSAMYFCASSGTPIEQYFGPGTRLTVT.

This clone turned up a few times. This sequence joins TRBV19 and TRBJ2-1; the match to TRBD2 covers 14 bases. V was pared by 6 bases and J by 6 bases, with 13 bases of the junction left unmatched. CDR3 length: 18 residues. Germline lookup yields CDR1 LNHDA and CDR2 SQIVND (reference sequence). The CDR3 here is CASRGGTSGSHPINEQFF. CDR3 nucleotide sequence: TGTGCCAGTAGGGGCGGGACTAGCGGGAGCCATCCCATCAATGAGCAGTTCTTC.

This clone was counted ten times or more. The chain uses TRBV6-5 and TRBJ2-7; D is perhaps TRBD1 (6 bases). Trimming left V 6 bases short and J 3 bases short, with 15 bases between. The germline V gene has CDR1 MNHEY and CDR2 SVGAGI. This CDR3 contains 14 residues. DNA for the CDR3: TGTGCCAGCAGGAGACCGGGACAATACTACGAGCAGTACTTC. It is translated as CASRRPGQYYEQYF.